The table lists the clone carrying this T cell receptor (beta chain) with a few counts. Antigen: not known. This sample is drawn from a study of T cell repertoires in cytomegalovirus infection. Turning to the study itself: Matching HLA type, along with CMV infection, was indicated by public TCR beta signatures. General study results and limits: CMV-specific HLA-C-restricted TCR beta clonotypes dominated the ex vivo response. CMV carriers with the relevant HLA were identified by cumulative public TCR beta family frequency.

V dropped 2 bases and J dropped 2 bases, with 7 bases sitting between them. This CDR3 spans 14 amino acids. Germline CDR1 SGHRS, CDR2 YFSETQ. TCRdb re-analysed the reads in MiXCR, keeping a single row per CDR3 protein. The data show around 190,000 distinct CDR3 sequences, 14% seen once. The chain is built from TRBV5-1 and TRBJ1-4, with D possibly TRBD1 on 5 matching bases. The source is a human donor in good health (CMV status not recorded). Some clones in this sample may be carry-over from other donors' samples. Sample: PBMCs. The CDR3 DNA reads TGCGCCAGCAGCTTTCAGGGCACTAATGAAAAACTGTTTTTT. Translating gives CASSFQGTNEKLFF.